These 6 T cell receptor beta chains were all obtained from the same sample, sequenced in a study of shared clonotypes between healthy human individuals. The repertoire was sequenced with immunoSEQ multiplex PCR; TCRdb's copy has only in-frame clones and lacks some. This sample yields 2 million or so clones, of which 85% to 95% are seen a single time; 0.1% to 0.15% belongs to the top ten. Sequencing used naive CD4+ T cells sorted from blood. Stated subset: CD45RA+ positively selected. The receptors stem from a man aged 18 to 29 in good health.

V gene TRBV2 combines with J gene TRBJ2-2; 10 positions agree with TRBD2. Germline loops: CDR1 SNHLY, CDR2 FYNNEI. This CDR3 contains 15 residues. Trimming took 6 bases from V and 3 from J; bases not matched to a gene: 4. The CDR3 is CASRASGSYTGELFF. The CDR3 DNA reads TGTGCCAGCAGAGCTAGCGGGAGCTACACCGGGGAGCTGTTTTTT.

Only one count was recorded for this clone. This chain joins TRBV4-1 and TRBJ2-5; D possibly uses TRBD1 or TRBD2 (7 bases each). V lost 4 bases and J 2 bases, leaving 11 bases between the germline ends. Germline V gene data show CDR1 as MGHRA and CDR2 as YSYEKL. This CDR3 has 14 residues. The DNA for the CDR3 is TGCGCCAGCAGCCCCAGGGGGGGTCAAGAGACCCAGTACTTC. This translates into CASSPRGGQETQYF.

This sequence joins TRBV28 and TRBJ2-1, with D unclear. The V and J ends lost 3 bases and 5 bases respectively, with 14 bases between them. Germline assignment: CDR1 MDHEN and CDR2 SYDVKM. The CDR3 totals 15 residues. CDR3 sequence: CASSLLEAHNNEQFF. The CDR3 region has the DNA TGTGCCAGCAGTTTGTTGGAAGCCCACAACAATGAGCAGTTCTTC.

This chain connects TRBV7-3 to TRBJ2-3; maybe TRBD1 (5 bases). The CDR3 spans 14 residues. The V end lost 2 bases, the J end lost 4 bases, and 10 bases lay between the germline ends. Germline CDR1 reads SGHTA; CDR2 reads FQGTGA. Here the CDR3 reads CASSLGVGADTQYF. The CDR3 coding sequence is TGTGCCAGCAGCTTAGGGGTAGGGGCAGATACGCAGTATTTT.

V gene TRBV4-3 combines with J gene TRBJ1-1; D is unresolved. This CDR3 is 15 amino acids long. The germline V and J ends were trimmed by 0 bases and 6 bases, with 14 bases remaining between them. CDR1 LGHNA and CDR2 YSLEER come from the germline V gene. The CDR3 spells CASSQDLVTLAEAFF. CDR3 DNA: TGCGCCAGCAGCCAAGATCTCGTCACCCTGGCTGAAGCTTTCTTT.

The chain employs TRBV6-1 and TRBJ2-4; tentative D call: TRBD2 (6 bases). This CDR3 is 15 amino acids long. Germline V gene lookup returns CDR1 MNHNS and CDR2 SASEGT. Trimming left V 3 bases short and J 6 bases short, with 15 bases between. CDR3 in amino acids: CASSEGGLSRNIQYF. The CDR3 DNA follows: TGTGCCAGCAGTGAGGGAGGACTAAGCCGAAACATTCAGTACTTC.